This TCR beta chain was sequenced in a study of cytomegalovirus exposure and HLA in healthy donors. This clone was observed once. Vbeta (60) and Jbeta (13) primers were used in the PCR. Libraries were prepared by immunoSEQ multiplex PCR; TCRdb keeps only in-frame clonotypes and omits some of them. The sample lists around 96,000 clones, around 84% occurring once. The CDR3 has 14 residues. V was trimmed by 0 bases and J by 3 bases, leaving 9 bases between them. CDR1 is LGHNA, CDR2 YNFKEQ, per germline. This receptor was obtained from a young man in good health and CMV-seronegative. The chain couples TRBV4-2 to TRBJ2-7; tentative D call: TRBD1 (6 bases). Input material: PBMCs. This CDR3 reads CASSQDRGHYEQYF. Here the CDR3 DNA reads TGTGCCAGCAGCCAAGACAGGGGCCACTACGAGCAGTACTTC.